Below, 19 T cell receptor beta chains from the same sample are listed, as sequenced in a study of T cell clonality in common variable immunodeficiency. Only in-frame clones appear in the TCRdb table, and some are missing; sequencing was by immunoSEQ multiplex PCR. This sample carries about 34,000 clones, none of them present only once. The sequencing input was peripheral blood mononuclear cells. The receptors were sampled from a person between 18 and 75 years old in good health.

This clone was seen many times. The read ends 3 residues shy of where the CDR3 ends; the end is completed using the germline J gene. The chain combines TRBV6-1 with TRBJ2-7; TRBD1 agrees at 7 bases. V shed 3 bases and J 3 bases; nucleotides not matched to a gene: 8. Germline-derived CDR1 and CDR2 are MNHNS and SASEGT. The CDR3 totals 15 residues. The part of the CDR3 DNA that was read is TGTGCCAGCAGTGACCGAGCGGCAGGGGGCTACGAG. This translates into CASSDRAAGGYE. The complete CDR3 reads CASSDRAAGGYEQYF.

Many counts were recorded for this clone. From the germline J gene comes the end of the CDR3, since the read stops 3 residues before it. This sequence joins TRBV20-1 and TRBJ2-5, with D possibly matching TRBD1 (5 bases). Between the trimmed V and J ends, which lost 5 bases and 5 bases, there was a span of 12 bases. The V gene's germline CDR1 is DFQATT and CDR2 SNEGSKA (reference sequence). CDR3 size: 12 residues. The CDR3 loop reads CSAELPGETQYF. CDR3 bases read: TGCAGTGCTGAATTACCAGGGGAGACC.

This clone occurred many times. The part of the CDR3 DNA that was read is TGTGCCAGCAAACTAGCGGGGGGGTTCACAGATACG. Amino acid sequence: CASKLAGGFTDT. In full, the CDR3 reads CASKLAGGFTDTQYF. V gene TRBV7-2 combines with J gene TRBJ2-3; 13 nucleotides agree with TRBD2. Read coverage stops 3 residues before the CDR3 terminus; the germline J gene supplies the remainder. The CDR3 totals 15 residues. Trimming took 7 bases from V and 2 from J; bases not matched to a gene: 3. Germline V gene lookup returns CDR1 SGHTA and CDR2 FQGNSA.

Many counts were recorded for this clone. The read comes to an end 3 residues before the CDR3 does, leaving the germline J gene to fill in the end. The rearrangement joins TRBV29-1 to TRBJ2-3, with 8 bases that match TRBD2. The CDR3 is 15 amino acids. Trimming removed 4 bases from V and 0 bases from J; junction bases left unmatched: 6. Germline-derived CDR1 and CDR2 are SQVTM and ANQGSEA. CDR3 residues: CSVGLAGKSTDTQYF. The part of the CDR3 DNA that was read is TGCAGCGTTGGGTTAGCGGGGAAAAGCACAGATACG.

As for this clone: The read comes to an end 3 residues before the CDR3 does, leaving the germline J gene to fill in the end. V gene TRBV7-2 combines with J gene TRBJ1-5; D may be TRBD1 (5 bases). Trimming stripped 5 bases from V and 4 bases from J, with 12 bases between. The CDR3 loop spans 14 amino acids. Germline V gene data show CDR1 as SGHTA and CDR2 as FQGNSA. The sequenced CDR3 bases are TGTGCCAGCAGCCTTAGACAGAGTAATCAGCCC. This translates into CASSLRQSNQP. The whole CDR3 protein reads CASSLRQSNQPQHF.

This clone was counted at least ten times. The sequence runs out 3 residues before the end of the CDR3; the remainder is reconstructed from the germline J gene. This chain links TRBV5-1 with TRBJ1-6; 7 positions agree with TRBD1. The CDR3 extends over 14 amino acids. V lost 6 bases to trimming and J lost 6 bases; unmatched junction nucleotides: 6. Germline CDR1 reads SGHRS; CDR2 reads YFSETQ. This chain's CDR3 is CASTMGQSNSPLHF. The sequenced CDR3 bases are TGCGCCAGCACGATGGGACAGAGTAATTCACCC.

This clone was detected ten times or more. The read finishes 3 residues shy of the CDR3 end, and the germline J gene is used to complete it. The gene calls are TRBV27 and TRBJ1-1, with D possibly matching TRBD1 (5 bases). This CDR3 spans 14 amino acids. Germline V lookup: CDR1 MNHEY, CDR2 SMNVEV (reference sequence). V lost 3 bases and J 4 bases, leaving 12 bases between the germline ends. CDR3 sequence: CASSFQGWGTEAFF. The sequenced part of the CDR3 DNA is TGTGCCAGCAGTTTCCAGGGTTGGGGCACTGAA.

This clone was seen many times. The missing CDR3 end, 3 residues past where the read stops, is filled in from the germline J gene. The chain couples TRBV5-1 to TRBJ2-1; 8 bases are shared with TRBD2. Germline CDR1 and CDR2: SGHRS and YFSETQ. This CDR3 comprises 16 residues. J lost 2 bases, V lost 2 bases, and 6 bases had no gene match. The part of the CDR3 DNA that was read is TGCGCCAGCAGCTTAACAGCGGGAGTTCCCTACAATGAG. It yields the protein CASSLTAGVPYNE. From start to end, the CDR3 is CASSLTAGVPYNEQFF.

This clone occurred many times. CDR3 DNA (partial): TGCGCCAGCAGCTTGCATCTGGCCGCGGACAATGAG. Protein product: CASSLHLAADNE. In full, the CDR3 reads CASSLHLAADNEQFF. The chain couples TRBV5-1 to TRBJ2-1, with no clear D. The sequenced fragment ends 3 residues before the CDR3 boundary, so the rest is inferred from the germline J gene. The CDR3 totals 15 residues. V was shortened by 1 base and J by 5 bases, with 13 bases between the two germline ends. The germline V gene has CDR1 SGHRS and CDR2 YFSETQ.

This clone came up many times. Partial CDR3 DNA: TGTGCCAGCAGCTTTGGAAACAGGGTGAATTCACCC. It specifies CASSFGNRVNSP. The entire CDR3 reads CASSFGNRVNSPLHF. The rearrangement uses TRBV7-8 and TRBJ1-6, with D maybe TRBD1 (6 bases). With the read ending 3 residues before the CDR3 end, the germline J gene is used to fill in that end. The CDR3 has 15 amino acids. In germline, CDR1 is SGHVS, CDR2 FQNEAQ. Trimming cost V 3 bases and J 7 bases, with 13 bases left between them.

This clone was counted many times. The read gets to within 3 residues of the CDR3 end, and the germline J gene fills in the rest. The chain is built from TRBV2 and TRBJ1-5, with 8 bases fitting TRBD1. The CDR3 contains 14 residues. Germline V gives CDR1 SNHLY, CDR2 FYNNEI. J gave up 2 bases and V 5 bases, and 2 bases lay outside the gene matches. The chain's CDR3 is CASSKDRGNQPQHF. CDR3 DNA, as far as it was read: TGTGCCAGCAGTAAGGACAGGGGCAATCAGCCC.

This clone was detected ten times or more. The read finishes 3 residues shy of the CDR3 end, and the germline J gene is used to complete it. J is TRBJ2-5 and V is TRBV19; 10 nucleotides match TRBD1. J was trimmed by 5 bases and V by 8 bases; bases with no gene match: 11. Germline V gene data show CDR1 as LNHDA and CDR2 as SQIVND (reference sequence). The CDR3 totals 15 residues. The DNA read from the CDR3 is TGTGCCAGTCGAAGGGACAGGGGCTCTGGGGAGACC. Translating it yields CASRRDRGSGET. The complete CDR3 reads CASRRDRGSGETQYF.

Ten or more counts support this clone. Coverage ceases 3 residues before the CDR3 finishes, and the germline J gene fills in the end. The chain couples TRBV5-1 to TRBJ1-2; possible D gene TRBD1, 5 bases. CDR1 SGHRS and CDR2 YFSETQ come from the germline V gene. The CDR3 runs to 16 residues. V lost 4 bases and J lost 1, with 17 bases in between. CDR3 residues: CASSLVGDSFNYGYTF. Incomplete CDR3 DNA: TGCGCCAGCAGCCTGGTGGGCGACAGTTTTAACTATGGC.

Regarding this clone: The CDR3 end lies 3 residues beyond the end of the read and is filled in from the germline J gene. The chain couples TRBV20-1 to TRBJ1-1; 7 bases match TRBD1. Germline loops: CDR1 DFQATT, CDR2 SNEGSKA (reference sequence). V was pared by 0 bases and J by 1 base, with 11 bases of the junction left unmatched. The CDR3 length is 17 residues. Partial CDR3 DNA: TGCAGTGCTAGAGATTGGGAGGGGGCGGGGAGGAACACTGAA. Translation: CSARDWEGAGRNTE. The CDR3, in full, reads CSARDWEGAGRNTEAFF.

This clone was recorded many times. The read stops 3 residues short of the end of the CDR3; the missing end is completed from the germline J gene. V and J are TRBV7-9 and TRBJ2-2; 7 positions match TRBD1. This CDR3 region has 14 residues. The ends lost 1 base at V and 9 bases at J; junction bases unmatched: 5. Germline V gene lookup returns CDR1 SEHNR and CDR2 FQNEAQ (reference sequence). The CDR3 protein is CASSLGQGIRELFF. The DNA read from the CDR3 is TGTGCCAGCAGCTTAGGACAGGGTATACGGGAG.

Ten or more counts support this clone. Here the CDR3 reads CASQYQRQGNTEAFF. CDR3 bases read: TGTGCCTCCCAGTATCAGCGTCAGGGAAACACTGAA. V and J are TRBV19 and TRBJ1-1; D is possibly TRBD1 (5 bases). The read stops 3 residues short of the end of the CDR3; the missing end is completed from the germline J gene. Germline V CDR1 and CDR2: LNHDA, SQIVND (reference sequence). There are 15 residues in the CDR3. Trimming removed 11 bases from V and 2 bases from J, with 21 bases in between.

This clone was recorded many times. Read data end 3 residues before the CDR3 end; the end is taken from the germline J gene. The chain carries TRBV30 and TRBJ1-3; D is ambiguous. CDR1 and CDR2 (germline): GTSNPN, SVGIG (reference sequence). With 1 base removed from V and 0 bases from J, the gap between germline ends came to 4 bases. The CDR3 loop spans 13 amino acids. CDR3 region: CAWSGGSGNTIYF. The part of the CDR3 DNA that was read is TGTGCCTGGAGTGGAGGCTCTGGAAACACC. The full variable domain, completed using reference TRBV30 and TRBJ1-3, is SQTIHQWPATLVQPVGSPLSLECTVEGTSNPNLYWYRQAAGRGLQLLFYSVGIGQISSEVPQNLSASRPQDRQFILSSKKLLLSDSGFYLCAWSGGSGNTIYFGEGSWLTVV.

This clone showed up just a few times. The read stops 3 residues short of the end of the CDR3; the missing end is completed from the germline J gene. This rearrangement joins TRBV6-1 to TRBJ2-4, with 7 positions matching TRBD2. CDR3 length equals 19 residues. Germline V CDR1 and CDR2: MNHNS, SASEGT. V was clipped by 1 base and J by 1 base; unmatched bases: 13. CDR3 sequence: CASSEEVGGSWMAKNIQYF. The sequenced part of the CDR3 DNA is TGTGCCAGCAGTGAAGAGGTCGGCGGGAGTTGGATGGCCAAAAACATT.

This clone was observed many times. Read data end 3 residues before the CDR3 end; the end is taken from the germline J gene. V usage is TRBV11-2 and J usage is TRBJ2-7, with D possibly matching TRBD1 (6 bases). The CDR3 is 14 amino acids. Germline CDR1 reads SGHAT; CDR2 reads FQNNGV. Trimming removed 1 base from V and 3 bases from J, with 10 bases in between. CDR3 DNA, as far as it was read: TGTGCCAGCAGCTTAGGGAGACAGGTCTACGAG. It codes for CASSLGRQVYE. The full CDR3 is CASSLGRQVYEQYF.